This TCR beta chain stems from a study of cytomegalovirus exposure and HLA in healthy donors. Study context: Clustering assigned about 79% of the approximately 400 genotyped donors to the Caucasian-associated ancestry cluster. General study findings and limits: A later analysis found common viral pathogens apparently linked to several of the most significant clusters. Solely CMV serostatus was available to characterize immune exposure.

Primers included in the PCR were 60 Vbeta and 13 Jbeta primers. Sequencing used immunoSEQ multiplex PCR; TCRdb keeps in-frame clones, though not all of them. The sample shows about 190,000 clones, roughly 79% of them seen only once. Note on this clone: Antigen: not known.

CDR3 length: 14 amino acids. Trimming cost V 6 bases and J 4 bases, with 14 bases left between them. CDR1 and CDR2 from the germline V gene are SNHLY and FYNNEI. This chain links TRBV2 with TRBJ2-3; the D gene is possibly TRBD1 (6 bases). This TCR was sampled from a woman younger than 35 in good health and CMV-seronegative. Sequencing used PBMCs. As DNA, the CDR3 is TGTGCCAGCAGCGCACAGGGTCCACCAGATACGCAGTATTTT. Protein product: CASSAQGPPDTQYF.